The 11 T cell receptor beta chains below come from one sample, sequenced in a study of CD4 T cells in relation to SARS-CoV-2 and coronaviruses. Which antigens these TCRs recognize remains unknown. Before the COVID-19 pandemic, during about 2010-2018, CD4+ T cells were taken from unexposed donors. After about 10 days of culture, CD4+ T cells were isolated. Using immunoSEQ multiplex PCR, the repertoire was profiled, and TCRdb retains in-frame clones only, with some absent. This table holds around 25,000 clones, more than 65% found once. Source material: CD4+ T cells from PBMCs, cultured in vitro. Every receptor here comes from a human donor in good health.

The rearrangement links TRBV18 to TRBJ2-6; D is undetermined. CDR1 and CDR2 from the germline V gene are KGHSH and LQKENI. V lost 3 bases, J lost 0 bases, and 6 bases lay in between. The CDR3 runs to 15 residues. The CDR3 region has the DNA TGTGCCAGCTCACCTACAGTCTCTGGGGCCAACGTCCTGACTTTC. This sequence encodes CASSPTVSGANVLTF.

This clone was recorded once. CDR3 residues: CASSLRGLREKLFF. The CDR3 DNA sequence: TGTGCCAGCAGTTTGAGGGGATTAAGGGAAAAACTGTTTTTT. V gene TRBV28 combines with J gene TRBJ1-4; possible D gene TRBD1, 5 bases. V was shortened by 3 bases and J by 8 bases, with 13 bases between the two germline ends. CDR3 length: 14 residues. Germline lookup yields CDR1 MDHEN and CDR2 SYDVKM.

V is TRBV27 and J is TRBJ2-1; 14 positions agree with TRBD2. The CDR3 runs 18 residues. Germline V gene lookup returns CDR1 MNHEY and CDR2 SMNVEV (reference sequence). V was clipped by 10 bases and J by 0 bases; unmatched bases: 11. The CDR3 here is CATWRGLAGVGSYNEQFF. In DNA, the CDR3 is TGTGCCACGTGGCGGGGACTAGCGGGAGTAGGCTCCTACAATGAGCAGTTCTTC.

V is TRBV3-1 (or the pseudogene TRBV3-2) and J is TRBJ2-7, with 9 bases fitting TRBD2. CDR3 length equals 14 residues. Germline trimming cut 7 bases from V and 0 bases from J; bases unmatched to any gene: 4. Germline V lookup: CDR1 LGHDT, CDR2 YNNKEL (reference sequence). The CDR3 coding sequence is TGTGCCAGCACCCTAGCGGGAACCTCCTACGAGCAGTACTTC. As protein: CASTLAGTSYEQYF.

The gene calls are TRBV7-9 and TRBJ2-7; possible D gene TRBD2, 6 bases. V lost 4 bases, J lost 2 bases, and 24 bases lay in between. There are 18 residues in the CDR3. CDR1 is SEHNR, CDR2 FQNEAQ, per germline (reference sequence). For the CDR3, the DNA is TGTGCCAGCAGCTACCCCGCGGGGAGGCTTAATGGGGCCTACGAGCAGTACTTC. Protein product: CASSYPAGRLNGAYEQYF.

This chain links TRBV7-2 with TRBJ2-3; D gene unclear. Germline V gene sequence: CDR1 SGHTA, CDR2 FQGNSA. Trimming left V 5 bases short and J 2 bases short, with 11 bases between. The CDR3 extends over 14 amino acids. The CDR3 loop reads CASSPKATTDTQYF. As DNA, the CDR3 is TGTGCCAGCAGCCCAAAAGCTACCACAGATACGCAGTATTTT. Supplemented by reference TRBV7-2 and TRBJ2-3, the full variable domain reads GAGVSQSPSNKVTEKGKDVELRCDPISGHTALYWYRQSLGQGLEFLIYFQGNSAPDKSGLPSDRFSAERTGGSVSTLTIQRTQQEDSAVYLCASSPKATTDTQYFGPGTRLTVL.

This clone has just a few counts. The chain recombines TRBV5-4 with TRBJ1-2, with D hard to call. The germline V and J ends were trimmed by 0 bases and 5 bases, with 14 bases remaining between them. The germline V gene encodes CDR1 SGHNT and CDR2 YYREEE (reference sequence). The CDR3 covers 15 residues. Here the CDR3 reads CASSLASSVDYGYTF. Written as DNA, the CDR3 is TGTGCCAGCAGCTTGGCCTCATCAGTGGATTATGGCTACACCTTC.

The rearrangement links TRBV19 to TRBJ2-1; 8 bases fit TRBD2. Germline lookup yields CDR1 LNHDA and CDR2 SQIVND (reference sequence). Unmatched junction bases numbered 16, after V lost 5 bases and J lost 10 bases. The CDR3 extends over 16 amino acids. Here the CDR3 reads CASSPPLREGLGEQFF. The CDR3 DNA sequence: TGTGCCAGTAGTCCCCCCCTCCGGGAGGGCCTAGGGGAGCAGTTCTTC.

The chain links TRBV7-9 to TRBJ2-1; a possible D gene is TRBD2 (5 bases). Between the trimmed V and J ends, which lost 1 base and 7 bases, there was a span of 11 bases. From germline, CDR1 is SEHNR and CDR2 FQNEAQ (reference sequence). CDR3 length equals 14 residues. The CDR3: CASSLVFSGNEQFF. CDR3 nucleotides: TGTGCCAGCAGCTTAGTTTTTTCGGGAAATGAGCAGTTCTTC.

The V call is TRBV7-9, the J call TRBJ2-5; TRBD2 aligns across 10 bases. The CDR3 is 16 amino acids. Germline CDR1 and CDR2: SEHNR and FQNEAQ (reference sequence). The trim removed 4 bases at V and 4 bases at J, leaving 9 bases unmatched. CDR3 residues: CASSSKLLAGRETQYF. In DNA, the CDR3 is TGTGCCAGCAGCTCCAAATTACTAGCGGGACGAGAGACCCAGTACTTC. The complete variable domain, with remaining parts taken from reference TRBV7-9 and TRBJ2-5, reads DTGVSQNPRHKITKRGQNVTFRCDPISEHNRLYWYRQTLGQGPEFLTYFQNEAQLEKSRLLSDRFSAERPKGSFSTLEIQRTEQGDSAMYLCASSSKLLAGRETQYFGPGTRLLVL.

The chain combines TRBV7-9 with TRBJ2-7; 8 bases are shared with TRBD1. CDR3 length: 17 residues. Germline loops: CDR1 SEHNR, CDR2 FQNEAQ (reference sequence). Trimming cost V 4 bases and J 1 base; bases outside gene matches: 12. DNA for the CDR3: TGTGCCAGCAGCTACGGGACAGGTTGGAGTCGGTCCTACGAGCAGTACTTC. Its translation is CASSYGTGWSRSYEQYF.